The 5 T cell receptor beta chains below all came from one sample that was sequenced in a study of T cells after yellow fever vaccination. TCRdb re-called the 5' RACE reads through MiXCR, storing one row per CDR3 protein. The table has approximately 600,000 distinct CDR3 sequences, approximately 13% seen once. The sequenced sample was PBMCs, obtained on the day of the yellow fever booster vaccination. These receptor sequences come from a man younger than 40 who received the YFV17D yellow fever vaccine.

This chain links TRBV6-5 with TRBJ2-1; 9 bases align to TRBD2. V lost 1 base and J lost 5; bases outside the gene matches: 15. Looked up from germline, CDR1 is MNHEY and CDR2 is SVGAGI. The CDR3 has 19 amino acids. The chain's CDR3 is CASSYLGLAGLRSHNEQFF. CDR3 DNA sequence: TGTGCCAGCAGTTACTTAGGGCTAGCGGGATTAAGGAGTCACAATGAGCAGTTCTTC.

This clonotype was counted at least ten times. The rearrangement uses TRBV6-5 and TRBJ1-1; the D is unclear. The germline V gene encodes CDR1 MNHEY and CDR2 SVGAGI. The CDR3 spans 13 residues. The ends were cut back, 0 bases at V and 9 bases at J, with 11 bases in the middle. In DNA, the CDR3 is TGTGCCAGCAGTTACTCGATTGGCCAGCAAGCTTTCTTT. The encoded protein is CASSYSIGQQAFF.

This clonotype was observed a handful of times. This sequence joins TRBV7-2 and TRBJ1-5; D remains unclear. The CDR3 totals 14 residues. CDR1 and CDR2 from the germline V gene are SGHTA and FQGNSA. V lost 5 bases and J 2 bases, leaving 10 bases between the germline ends. This CDR3 reads CASSPHSGNQPQHF. CDR3 bases: TGTGCCAGCAGCCCCCACAGTGGCAATCAGCCCCAGCATTTT.

The V gene is TRBV3-1, the J gene TRBJ2-7; D gene ambiguous. Germline V gene lookup returns CDR1 LGHDT and CDR2 YNNKEL (reference sequence). The CDR3 totals 11 residues. With 0 bases removed from V and 6 bases from J, the gap between germline ends came to 3 bases. The CDR3 DNA follows: TGTGCCAGCAGCCAAGAGACCGAGCAGTACTTC. It translates to CASSQETEQYF.

This clonotype has only a few counts. The CDR3 nucleotides read TGTGCCAGCAGCCGTGGACTAGCGGAGCCCCATGAGCAGTTCTTC. Translation gives CASSRGLAEPHEQFF. The rearrangement joins TRBV7-3 to TRBJ2-1; 10 bases are shared with TRBD2. The CDR3 length is 15 residues. In germline, CDR1 is SGHTA, CDR2 FQGTGA. V shed 5 bases, J shed 8 bases, and the junction held 9 bases outside the gene matches.